The rows below give T cell receptor beta chains drawn from one sample of a study of early T cells in non-severe SARS-CoV-2 infection. Via MiXCR, TCRdb re-called the 5' RACE reads, giving one row per CDR3 protein. The profile covers about 54,000 distinct CDR3 sequences, with less than 9.5% appearing a single time and 10% to 13% taken by the ten largest. The source was whole blood, collected at baseline. These receptors were obtained from an adult who was a healthcare worker with PCR-confirmed SARS-CoV-2 infection or an uninfected control (not recorded which). The CDR3 runs from the conserved cysteine through the conserved F or W. D genes are given only for firm matches. Size is omitted from some rows. Given values are once, few, many or a class for expanded clones.

clone_size d_call j_call v_call cdr3_nt cdr3_aa
once TRBD1 TRBJ1-1 TRBV5-1 TGCGCCAGCAGCTTCCGTGGGCAGGGGGCGAACACTGAAGCTTTCTTT CASSFRGQGANTEAFF
NA NA TRBJ1-1 TRBV5-6 TGTGCCAGCAGCCACGACTTTTTACACCCTTCGGGGGGCACTGAAGCTTTCTTT CASSHDFLHPSGGTEAFF
many TRBD2 TRBJ2-2 TRBV27 TGTGCCAGCAGTTTTTTCCCGAGCGGGAGGGCCGCCGGGGAGCTGTTTTTT CASSFFPSGRAAGELFF
NA TRBD2 TRBJ2-5 TRBV10-3 TGTGCCATCAGTGGGGCGGGAGCTGGAGAGACCCAGTACTTC CAISGAGAGETQYF
many TRBD2 TRBJ2-1 TRBV4-1 TGCGCCAGCAGGGGTTGGACTAGCGGGAGTGGGAATGAGCAGTTCTTC CASRGWTSGSGNEQFF
NA NA TRBJ1-3 TRBV6-5 TGTGCCAGCAGTTACTCGACTGGGGGCACCTACTCTGGAAACACCATATATTTT CASSYSTGGTYSGNTIYF
many TRBD2 TRBJ2-2 TRBV12-5 TGTGCTAGTGGCATAGCGGGAGGACAGAACACCGGGGAGCTGTTTTTT CASGIAGGQNTGELFF
many NA TRBJ2-7 TRBV29-1 TGCAGCGTTGATGGGCAGGGGGGGTACGAGCAGTACTTC CSVDGQGGYEQYF
few NA TRBJ1-2 TRBV9 TGTGCCAGCAGCGCACTAGGGGGAAACTATGGCTACACCTTC CASSALGGNYGYTF
many NA TRBJ1-1 TRBV7-9 TGTGCCAGCAGCTTAGGACACCTCAACACTGAAGCTTTCTTT CASSLGHLNTEAFF
NA NA TRBJ2-3 TRBV29-1 TGCAGCGTTGTGGAGGGAGGCAGCACAGATACGCAGTATTTT CSVVEGGSTDTQYF
few TRBD2 TRBJ2-7 TRBV4-1 TGCGCCAGCAGCCAAGCGAGCGGGAGGGCCCACGAGCAGTACTTC CASSQASGRAHEQYF
NA NA TRBJ2-7 TRBV20-1 TGCAGTGCTAGAGGGGGGTCCTACGAGCAGTACTTC CSARGGSYEQYF
many TRBD2 TRBJ2-7 TRBV20-1 TGCAGTGCTAGAGCTAGCGGGAGGAGAGTCTACGAGCAGTACTTC CSARASGRRVYEQYF
many NA TRBJ2-7 TRBV10-1 TGCGCCAGCAGTGAGCCGGGGTACGTATGGTCGCACGAGCAGTACTTC CASSEPGYVWSHEQYF
few NA TRBJ2-5 TRBV11-3 TGTGCCAGCAGCCCGACAGGATTCCAAGAGACCCAGTACTTC CASSPTGFQETQYF
few TRBD1 TRBJ1-5 TRBV18 TGTGCCAGCTCACCCGGAAGACAGGGGGATCAGCCCCAGCATTTT CASSPGRQGDQPQHF